The 5 T cell receptor beta chains in this list originate from one sample, sequenced in a study of regulatory T cells in long-lasting Graves disease. Time point defined: newly diagnosed GD, antithyroid drugs for less than 3 months. The TCR library was made from RNA extracted from PBMCs. In building TCR beta libraries, iRepertoire HTBI primers were used together with Arm-PCR of CDR3 regions. TCRdb fed the multiplex PCR reads into MiXCR, producing one record per CDR3 protein. The sample carries some 370,000 distinct CDR3 sequences, approximately 12% recorded once. This sample was shared with a second study, whose subject was T cells in Graves' hyperthyroidism and ophthalmopathy.

Specimen: peripheral blood mononuclear cells (PBMCs), collected at new diagnosis, from a patient treated with antithyroid drugs. These receptors all stem from a woman between 18 and 29 years old with Graves disease.

Many counts were recorded for this clonotype. The gene calls are TRBV2 and TRBJ2-7; 8 nucleotides match TRBD1. J lost 4 bases, V lost 5 bases, and 7 bases had no gene match. The CDR3 has 14 amino acids. Germline V lookup: CDR1 SNHLY, CDR2 FYNNEI. The CDR3 here is CASSLDRAQYEQYV. The CDR3 DNA sequence: TGTGCCAGCAGTTTGGACAGGGCACAATACGAGCAGTACGTC.

This clonotype was seen many times. The rearrangement links TRBV5-1 to TRBJ2-1, with TRBD2 as a possible D gene (5 bases). This CDR3 comprises 14 residues. V was clipped by 5 bases and J by 2 bases, with 11 bases between them. From germline, CDR1 is SGHRS and CDR2 YFSETQ. CDR3 DNA: TGCGCCAGCAGTCGGGGTCCTACCTACAATGAGCAGTTCTTC. Protein: CASSRGPTYNEQFF.

This clonotype turned up a few times. V and J are TRBV7-2 and TRBJ2-1; possibly TRBD2 for D (6 bases). Germline V gene sequence: CDR1 SGHTA, CDR2 FQGNSA. The CDR3 has 15 residues. Trimming removed 0 bases at V and 6 bases at J, with 12 bases between. Written as DNA, the CDR3 is TGTGCCAGCAGCTTAGCTAGCGGTGCATTCAATGAGCAGTTCTTC. The encoded protein is CASSLASGAFNEQFF.

This clonotype was observed many times. The chain is built from TRBV6-2 or TRBV6-3 and TRBJ1-2, with 9 bases aligning to TRBD1. CDR3 size: 15 residues. The ends lost 5 bases at V and 7 bases at J; junction bases unmatched: 11. Germline V CDR1 and CDR2: MNHEY, SVGEGT. The CDR3 here is CASSAVDRGLTGYTF. As DNA, the CDR3 is TGTGCCAGCAGTGCTGTGGACAGGGGCCTAACTGGCTACACCTTC.

This clonotype was picked up a small number of times. The chain recombines TRBV29-1 with TRBJ2-7, with a weak D call TRBD1 (6 bases). V lost 4 bases and J 1 base, leaving 11 bases between the germline ends. CDR3 length equals 13 residues. From germline, CDR1 is SQVTM and CDR2 ANQGSEA. The CDR3 spells CSVVTGISYEQYF. Written as DNA, the CDR3 is TGCAGCGTTGTTACAGGGATTTCCTACGAGCAGTACTTC.